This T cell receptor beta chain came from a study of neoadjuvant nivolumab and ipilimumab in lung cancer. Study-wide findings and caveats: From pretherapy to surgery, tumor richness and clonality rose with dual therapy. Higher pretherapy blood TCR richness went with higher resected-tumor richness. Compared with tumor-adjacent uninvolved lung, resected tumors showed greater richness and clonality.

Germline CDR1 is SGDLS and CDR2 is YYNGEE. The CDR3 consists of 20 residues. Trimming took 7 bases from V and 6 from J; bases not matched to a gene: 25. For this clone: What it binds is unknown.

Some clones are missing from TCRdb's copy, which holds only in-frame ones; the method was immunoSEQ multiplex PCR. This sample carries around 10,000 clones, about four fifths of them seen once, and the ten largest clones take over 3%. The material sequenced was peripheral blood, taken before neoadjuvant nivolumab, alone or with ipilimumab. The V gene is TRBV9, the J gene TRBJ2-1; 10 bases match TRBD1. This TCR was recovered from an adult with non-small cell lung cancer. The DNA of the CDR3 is TGTGCCAGCGGGAGCCCCTCCGGGACAGGGGTCACTCCCGAAACCAATGAGCAGTTCTTC. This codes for CASGSPSGTGVTPETNEQFF.